This T cell receptor (beta chain) was retrieved from a study of T-cell reconstitution after alpha-beta-depleted transplantation in children. Notes on the study in general: As was reported, about two months after transplant, alpha-beta T cells came from several hundred expanded graft clones. Diversity of TCRbeta at day 60 was high in some patients, arising from surviving recipient T cells and thymic progenitors. Counts and diversity of T cells one year after transplant came mostly from newly produced T cells.

With respect to this clonotype: The antigen remains undetermined.

The CDR3 is 15 amino acids. Looked up from germline, CDR1 is DFQATT and CDR2 is SNEGSKA (reference sequence). Trimming shortened V by 0 bases and J by 11 bases, and 17 bases separated the two germline ends. Unique molecular identifiers were built into the TCRbeta library. TCRdb analysed the PCR reads with MiXCR anew, one entry per CDR3 protein. This table has approximately 520,000 distinct CDR3 sequences, about an eighth appearing once. The source is a female patient between 2 and 10 years old who had a stem cell transplant for aplastic anemia, so the T cells may come from the graft donor. The V call is TRBV20-1, the J call TRBJ1-6, with unresolved D. Specimen: PBMCs, mostly from graft donor cells, collected 180 days after TCRalphabeta/CD19-depleted stem cell transplant. CDR3 region: CSARDPGGLGPPLHF. For the CDR3, the DNA is TGCAGTGCTAGAGATCCGGGCGGCCTAGGGCCACCCCTCCACTTT.